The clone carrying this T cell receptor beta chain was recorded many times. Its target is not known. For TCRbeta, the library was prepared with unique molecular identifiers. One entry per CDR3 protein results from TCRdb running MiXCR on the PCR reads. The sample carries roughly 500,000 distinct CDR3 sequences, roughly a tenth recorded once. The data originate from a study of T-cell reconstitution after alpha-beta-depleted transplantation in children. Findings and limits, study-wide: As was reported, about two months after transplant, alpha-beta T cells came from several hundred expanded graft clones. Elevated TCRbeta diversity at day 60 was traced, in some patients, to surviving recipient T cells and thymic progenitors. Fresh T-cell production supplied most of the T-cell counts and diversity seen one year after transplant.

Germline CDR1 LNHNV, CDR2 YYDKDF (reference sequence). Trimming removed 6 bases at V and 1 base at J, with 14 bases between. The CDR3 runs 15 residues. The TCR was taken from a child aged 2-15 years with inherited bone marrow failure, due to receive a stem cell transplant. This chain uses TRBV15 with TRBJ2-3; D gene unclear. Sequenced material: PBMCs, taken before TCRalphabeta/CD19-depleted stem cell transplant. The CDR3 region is CATSVRSQRTDTQYF. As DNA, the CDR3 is TGTGCCACCAGTGTAAGGTCTCAACGCACAGATACGCAGTATTTT.